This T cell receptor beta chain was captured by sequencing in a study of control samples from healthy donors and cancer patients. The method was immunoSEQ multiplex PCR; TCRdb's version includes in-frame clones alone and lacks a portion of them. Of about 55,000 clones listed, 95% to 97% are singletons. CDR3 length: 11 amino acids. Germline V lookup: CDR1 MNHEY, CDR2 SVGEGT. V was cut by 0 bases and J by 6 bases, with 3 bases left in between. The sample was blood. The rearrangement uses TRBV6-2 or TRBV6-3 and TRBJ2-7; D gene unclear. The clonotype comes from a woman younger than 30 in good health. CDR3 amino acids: CASSYSLEQYF. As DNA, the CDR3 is TGTGCCAGCAGTTACTCACTCGAGCAGTACTTC.